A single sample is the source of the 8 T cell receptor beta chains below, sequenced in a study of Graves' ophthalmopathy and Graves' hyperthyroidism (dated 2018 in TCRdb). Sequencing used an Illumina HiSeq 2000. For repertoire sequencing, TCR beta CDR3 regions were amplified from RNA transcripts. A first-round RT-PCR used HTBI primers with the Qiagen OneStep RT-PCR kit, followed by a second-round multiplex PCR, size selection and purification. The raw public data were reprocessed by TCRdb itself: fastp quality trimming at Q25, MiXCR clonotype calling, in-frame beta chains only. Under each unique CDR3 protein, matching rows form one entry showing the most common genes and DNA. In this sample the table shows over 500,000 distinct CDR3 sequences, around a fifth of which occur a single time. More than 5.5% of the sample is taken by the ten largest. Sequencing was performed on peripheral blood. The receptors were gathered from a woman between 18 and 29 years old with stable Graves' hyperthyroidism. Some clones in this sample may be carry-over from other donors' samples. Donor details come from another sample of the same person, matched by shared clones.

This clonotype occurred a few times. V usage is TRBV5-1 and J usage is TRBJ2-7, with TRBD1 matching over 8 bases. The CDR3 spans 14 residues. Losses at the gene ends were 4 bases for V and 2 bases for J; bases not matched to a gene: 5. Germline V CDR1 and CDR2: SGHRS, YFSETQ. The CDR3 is CASSTRQGTYEQYF. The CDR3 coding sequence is TGCGCCAGCAGCACAAGACAGGGGACCTACGAGCAGTACTTC.

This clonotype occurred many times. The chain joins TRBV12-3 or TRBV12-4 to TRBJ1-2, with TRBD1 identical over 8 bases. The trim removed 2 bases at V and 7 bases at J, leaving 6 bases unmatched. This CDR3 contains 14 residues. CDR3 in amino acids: CASSLSQGARGYTF. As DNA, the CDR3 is TGTGCCAGCAGTTTATCCCAGGGGGCGCGTGGCTACACCTTC.

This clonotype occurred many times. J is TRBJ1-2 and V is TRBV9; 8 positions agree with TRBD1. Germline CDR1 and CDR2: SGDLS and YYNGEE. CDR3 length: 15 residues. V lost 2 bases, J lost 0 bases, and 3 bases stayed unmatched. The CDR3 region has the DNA TGTGCCAGCAGCGTTTCGGGACAGGCTAACTATGGCTACACCTTC. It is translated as CASSVSGQANYGYTF.

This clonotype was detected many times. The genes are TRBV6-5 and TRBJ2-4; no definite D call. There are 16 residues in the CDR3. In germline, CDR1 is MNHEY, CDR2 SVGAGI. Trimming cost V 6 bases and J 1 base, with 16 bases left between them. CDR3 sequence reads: CASSHSFLEAKNIQYF. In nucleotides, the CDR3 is TGTGCCAGCAGCCACTCATTTCTAGAGGCCAAAAACATTCAGTACTTC.

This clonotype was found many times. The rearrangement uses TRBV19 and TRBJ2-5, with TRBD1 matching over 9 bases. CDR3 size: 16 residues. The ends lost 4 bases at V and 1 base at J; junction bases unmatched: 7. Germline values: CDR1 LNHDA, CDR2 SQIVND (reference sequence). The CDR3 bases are TGTGCCAGTAGTACGGGACAGGGAGGTTTCCAAGAGACCCAGTACTTC. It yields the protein CASSTGQGGFQETQYF.

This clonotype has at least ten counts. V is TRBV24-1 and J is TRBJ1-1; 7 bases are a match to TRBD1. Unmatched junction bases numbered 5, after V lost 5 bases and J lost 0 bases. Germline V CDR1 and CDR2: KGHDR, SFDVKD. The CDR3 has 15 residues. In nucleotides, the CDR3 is TGTGCCACCAGTGTGTCCGGGACAGTGAACACTGAAGCTTTCTTT. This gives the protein CATSVSGTVNTEAFF.

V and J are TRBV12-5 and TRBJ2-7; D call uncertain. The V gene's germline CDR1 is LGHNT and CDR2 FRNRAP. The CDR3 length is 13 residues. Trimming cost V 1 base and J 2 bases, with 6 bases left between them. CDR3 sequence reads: CASGLGQPYEQYF. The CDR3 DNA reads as TGTGCTAGTGGTTTGGGGCAGCCCTACGAGCAGTACTTC.

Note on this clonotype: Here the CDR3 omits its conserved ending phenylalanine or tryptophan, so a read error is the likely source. The CDR3 bases are TGTGCCTGGACCGCACACAGGGCCCACACTGAAGCTTTCGTT. Protein sequence: CAWTAHRAHTEAFV. The V gene is TRBV30, the J gene TRBJ1-1; D might be TRBD1 (6 bases). Per the germline V gene, CDR1 is GTSNPN and CDR2 is SVGIG (reference sequence). V lost 4 bases and J 3 bases, leaving 15 bases between the germline ends. This CDR3 has 14 amino acids.